This T cell receptor beta chain was identified during a study of T cell repertoires in cytomegalovirus infection. Study at large: CMV infection and matching HLA type were both indicated by public TCR beta signatures. Regarding the study as a whole: HLA-C-restricted CMV clonotypes gave the most frequent clonotype in two of eight donors.

MiXCR was run by TCRdb on the reads, yielding one entry per CDR3 protein. The sample lists some 680,000 distinct CDR3 sequences, 35% to 45% occurring once. This clonotype has more than one count but fewer than ten. The target antigen is unknown. This CDR3 region has 13 residues. CDR1 and CDR2 from the germline V gene are MDHEN and SYDVKM. V lost 6 bases and J lost 1, with 9 bases in between. This clonotype was obtained from a human donor in good health (CMV status not recorded). Some clones in this sample may be carry-over from other donors' samples. The sample was PBMCs. This chain links TRBV28 with TRBJ1-1; D unclear. CDR3 nucleotides: TGTGCCAGCAGCTATTATGCGAACACTGAAGCTTTCTTT. Translated, it gives CASSYYANTEAFF.